Each of the 32 T cell receptor beta chains below was sequenced from the same sample in a study of T cell responses to AZD1222 COVID-19 vaccine. Only in-frame clones appear in the TCRdb table, and some are missing; sequencing was by immunoSEQ multiplex PCR. The table records approximately 120,000 clones, roughly 90% of them present only once. The input for sequencing was peripheral blood, taken on day 0 of AZD1222 vaccination. The receptors stem from an adult in good health.

The V and J genes are TRBV18 and TRBJ1-1; D ambiguous. This CDR3 is built from 13 residues. Germline V lookup: CDR1 KGHSH, CDR2 LQKENI. V dropped 6 bases and J dropped 3 bases, with 11 bases sitting between them. As DNA, the CDR3 is TGTGCCAGCTCCCCTTATGGGGACACTGAAGCTTTCTTT. Amino acid sequence: CASSPYGDTEAFF.

This clone has only one observation. The V and J genes are TRBV6-5 and TRBJ1-4; TRBD1 might be the D (5 bases). The length of the CDR3 is 16 residues. V lost 3 bases and J lost 7, with 18 bases in between. Germline V CDR1 and CDR2: MNHEY, SVGAGI. The CDR3 nucleotides are TGTGCCAGCAGTTATATGGGGGTAAACACGGCTGAAAAACTGTTTTTT. Its translation: CASSYMGVNTAEKLFF.

Only one count was recorded for this clone. The chain is built from TRBV18 and TRBJ2-5; possibly TRBD2 for D (6 bases). V lost 2 bases, J lost 5 bases, and 12 bases lay in between. CDR1 is KGHSH, CDR2 LQKENI, per germline. The CDR3 has 14 residues. CDR3 in DNA: TGTGCCAGCTCACCAACGAGGGACTCGGAGACCCAGTACTTC. Its protein is CASSPTRDSETQYF.

J is TRBJ2-5 and V is TRBV7-8; D is ambiguous. The length of the CDR3 is 13 residues. Trimming removed 5 bases from V and 5 bases from J, with 12 bases in between. CDR1 is SGHVS and CDR2 is FQNEAQ in the germline V gene. In DNA, the CDR3 is TGTGCCAGCAGCCGCCCCTTCCTTGAGACCCAGTACTTC. This codes for CASSRPFLETQYF.

This clone was detected once. V usage is TRBV2 and J usage is TRBJ1-2; D uncertain. V was cut by 7 bases and J by 4 bases, with 10 bases left in between. This CDR3 region has 12 residues. Germline assignment: CDR1 SNHLY and CDR2 FYNNEI. This CDR3 is CASMVTGYGYTF. The CDR3 nucleotides are TGTGCCAGCATGGTCACCGGCTATGGCTACACCTTC.

The gene calls are TRBV28 and TRBJ1-4; 8 nucleotides agree with TRBD1. CDR1 is MDHEN and CDR2 is SYDVKM in the germline V gene. The CDR3 has 13 amino acids. Losses at the gene ends were 6 bases for V and 7 bases for J; bases not matched to a gene: 4. CDR3 amino acids: CASSSGQGEKLFF. The CDR3 DNA reads TGTGCCAGCAGCTCAGGACAGGGTGAAAAACTGTTTTTT.

The chain couples TRBV5-6 to TRBJ1-2, with 8 bases aligning to TRBD1. Germline lookup yields CDR1 SGHDT and CDR2 YYEEEE. Germline trimming cut 5 bases from V and 4 bases from J; bases unmatched to any gene: 10. The CDR3 contains 15 residues. CDR3 amino acids: CASRRQGRPFYGYTF. The CDR3 DNA reads TGTGCCAGCAGACGACAGGGGCGCCCCTTCTATGGCTACACCTTC.

This clone was picked up a small number of times. V gene TRBV19 combines with J gene TRBJ2-1; 7 bases align to TRBD2. J was trimmed by 4 bases and V by 5 bases; bases with no gene match: 11. From germline, CDR1 is LNHDA and CDR2 SQIVND (reference sequence). The CDR3 length is 16 residues. CDR3 DNA sequence: TGTGCCAGTAGTTTTGGGCGGGAGAAGTGGTACAATGAGCAGTTCTTC. Translated: CASSFGREKWYNEQFF.

This sequence joins TRBV29-1 and TRBJ1-1; D gene uncertain. Germline-derived CDR1 and CDR2 are SQVTM and ANQGSEA. The CDR3 contains 10 residues. V lost 7 bases to trimming and J lost 1 base, with 4 bases between them. The CDR3 region is CSGRNTEAFF. The CDR3 DNA is TGCAGCGGAAGGAACACTGAAGCTTTCTTT.

This sequence joins TRBV6-5 and TRBJ2-1, with 12 bases fitting TRBD2. The germline V gene encodes CDR1 MNHEY and CDR2 SVGAGI. CDR3 length equals 15 residues. V shed 5 bases and J 9 bases; nucleotides not matched to a gene: 8. This CDR3 reads CASSPLAGGEGEQFF. The CDR3 DNA is TGTGCCAGCAGTCCCCTAGCGGGAGGGGAAGGTGAGCAGTTCTTC.

The chain is built from TRBV24-1 and TRBJ2-3; a weak D match, TRBD2 (5 bases). This CDR3 comprises 15 residues. V dropped 3 bases and J dropped 2 bases, with 11 bases sitting between them. Germline assignment: CDR1 KGHDR and CDR2 SFDVKD. DNA of the CDR3: TGTGCCACCAGTGATCCTCTAGCATTCACAGATACGCAGTATTTT. Amino acid sequence: CATSDPLAFTDTQYF.

In its sample, this clone was seen a few times. The chain links TRBV6-5 to TRBJ1-3; D not resolved. CDR1 MNHEY and CDR2 SVGAGI come from the germline V gene. V was clipped by 0 bases and J by 0 bases, with 6 bases between them. The CDR3 extends over 15 amino acids. The CDR3 spells CASSYSGHSGNTIYF. CDR3 nucleotide sequence: TGTGCCAGCAGTTACTCGGGCCACTCTGGAAACACCATATATTTT.

The J gene is TRBJ2-3, the V gene TRBV11-2; possibly TRBD1 for D (5 bases). In germline, CDR1 is SGHAT, CDR2 FQNNGV. The V and J ends lost 5 bases and 1 base respectively, with 16 bases between them. CDR3 length equals 16 residues. CDR3 in DNA: TGTGCCAGCAGCCAAACGACAGTACAACGCACAGATACGCAGTATTTT. It encodes CASSQTTVQRTDTQYF.

CDR3 amino acids: CASSPYQRGFTEAFF. CDR3 in DNA: TGTGCCAGCAGTCCTTATCAGCGGGGCTTCACTGAAGCTTTCTTT. The chain joins TRBV28 to TRBJ1-1; a weak D match, TRBD1 (5 bases). V was trimmed by 5 bases and J by 4 bases, leaving 17 bases between them. Germline-derived CDR1 and CDR2 are MDHEN and SYDVKM. The CDR3 is 15 amino acids.

This clone was detected only once. The chain carries TRBV5-1 and TRBJ2-5, with 8 bases that match TRBD1. The ends lost 4 bases at V and 4 bases at J; junction bases unmatched: 6. The CDR3 sequence is 14 residues long. Germline lookup yields CDR1 SGHRS and CDR2 YFSETQ. This CDR3 is CASSVQGAGETQYF. CDR3 DNA sequence: TGCGCCAGCAGCGTCCAGGGGGCTGGAGAGACCCAGTACTTC.

CDR3 DNA sequence: TGTGCCAGTAGTCCCCAGATGAGGTTCTACGAGCAGTACTTC. Protein sequence: CASSPQMRFYEQYF. The chain combines TRBV19 with TRBJ2-7; no definite D call. Germline assignment: CDR1 LNHDA and CDR2 SQIVND (reference sequence). V was trimmed by 5 bases and J by 3 bases, leaving 14 bases between them. The CDR3 runs 14 residues.

This rearrangement joins TRBV5-1 to TRBJ2-1; 7 bases match TRBD1. The CDR3 loop spans 15 amino acids. The germline V gene encodes CDR1 SGHRS and CDR2 YFSETQ. V was clipped by 2 bases and J by 3 bases; unmatched bases: 5. The CDR3 sequence: CASSLQGSGYNEQFF. The CDR3, as DNA: TGCGCCAGCAGCTTACAGGGGTCCGGCTACAATGAGCAGTTCTTC.

This chain connects TRBV25-1 to TRBJ2-7; D possibly corresponds to TRBD2 (6 bases). Per germline, CDR1 MGHDK and CDR2 SYGVNS. This CDR3 has 14 amino acids. V lost 3 bases, J lost 8 bases, and 17 bases lay in between. DNA of the CDR3: TGTGCCAGCAGTGATTGGAGGGGTCCTACGCAGCAGTACTTC. Its translation is CASSDWRGPTQQYF.

The V call is TRBV6-5, the J call TRBJ1-6; D is unresolved. The CDR3 is made up of 12 amino acids. Trimming stripped 5 bases from V and 14 bases from J, with 13 bases between. Germline V gives CDR1 MNHEY, CDR2 SVGAGI. The CDR3 coding sequence is TGTGCCAGCAGTCCGCCGACCACAACCCTCCACTTT. It codes for CASSPPTTTLHF.

This chain connects TRBV9 to TRBJ1-3; maybe TRBD1 (5 bases). CDR1 SGDLS and CDR2 YYNGEE come from the germline V gene. CDR3 length equals 18 residues. Between the trimmed V and J ends, which lost 0 bases and 5 bases, there was a span of 21 bases. The CDR3 loop is CASSVVTSGRDYRNTIYF. The CDR3 DNA sequence: TGTGCCAGCAGCGTAGTTACCTCGGGGAGGGACTACAGAAACACCATATATTTT.

For the CDR3, the DNA is TGTGCCAGCAAGTTTATAGCGGGAGGGCTCTACAATGAGCAGTTCTTC. Residues: CASKFIAGGLYNEQFF. V gene TRBV27 combines with J gene TRBJ2-1; 11 positions agree with TRBD2. The CDR3 has 16 amino acids. The junction had 8 bases not matched to a gene; V was cut back by 7 bases and J by 3 bases. Germline CDR1 reads MNHEY; CDR2 reads SMNVEV (reference sequence).

J is TRBJ1-4 and V is TRBV7-9; maybe TRBD1 (5 bases). V was pared by 6 bases and J by 7 bases, with 15 bases between. The germline V gene encodes CDR1 SEHNR and CDR2 FQNEAQ (reference sequence). The CDR3 is 14 residues long. CDR3 bases: TGTGCCAGCAGACGCACGGGGCTAACTGAAAAACTGTTTTTT. This translates into CASRRTGLTEKLFF.

The genes are TRBV5-1 and TRBJ2-7; no reliable D call. This CDR3 has 13 amino acids. The V end lost 1 base, the J end lost 3 bases, and 8 bases lay between the germline ends. The V gene's germline CDR1 is SGHRS and CDR2 YFSETQ. CDR3 sequence (DNA): TGCGCCAGCAGCTTGAGCAGTGGCTACGAGCAGTACTTC. It yields the protein CASSLSSGYEQYF.

This sequence joins TRBV29-1 and TRBJ1-3, with 10 bases fitting TRBD1. J lost 8 bases, V lost 4 bases, and 5 bases had no gene match. CDR3 length: 13 amino acids. Germline CDR1 reads SQVTM; CDR2 reads ANQGSEA. The CDR3 region has the DNA TGCAGCGTTGGGGACAGGGGACAGCACACCATATATTTT. As protein: CSVGDRGQHTIYF.

The chain couples TRBV6-5 to TRBJ1-5; D uncertain. V lost 6 bases and J 3 bases, leaving 12 bases between the germline ends. Per the germline V gene, CDR1 is MNHEY and CDR2 is SVGAGI. The CDR3 is made up of 14 amino acids. The CDR3 loop is CASRTLGLNQPQHF. CDR3 DNA: TGTGCCAGCAGGACCTTAGGGCTCAATCAGCCCCAGCATTTT.

The chain is built from TRBV30 and TRBJ1-2; 7 bases are a match to TRBD1. Germline-derived CDR1 and CDR2 are GTSNPN and SVGIG (reference sequence). The junction had 6 bases not matched to a gene; V was cut back by 2 bases and J by 6 bases. This CDR3 contains 13 residues. This CDR3 reads CAWSLTGKDGYTF. The CDR3 DNA reads TGTGCCTGGAGTTTGACAGGGAAGGATGGCTACACCTTC.

V gene TRBV7-9 combines with J gene TRBJ1-2; TRBD1 matches 8 bases. Germline V gives CDR1 SEHNR, CDR2 FQNEAQ (reference sequence). The ends lost 1 base at V and 6 bases at J; junction bases unmatched: 7. This CDR3 is built from 15 residues. CDR3 residues: CASSLVQGAVDGYTF. CDR3 DNA: TGTGCCAGCAGCTTAGTCCAGGGGGCAGTGGATGGCTACACCTTC.

The gene calls are TRBV6-5 and TRBJ2-2; 11 positions match TRBD1. Trimming removed 6 bases from V and 6 bases from J; junction bases left unmatched: 6. The CDR3 is 15 amino acids. Germline lookup yields CDR1 MNHEY and CDR2 SVGAGI. CDR3 sequence: CASRRGTGGAGELFF. Written as DNA, the CDR3 is TGTGCCAGCAGACGAGGGACAGGGGGAGCCGGGGAGCTGTTTTTT.

The rearrangement links TRBV7-2 to TRBJ2-2; perhaps TRBD2 as D (5 bases). The CDR3 has 16 amino acids. Germline V gene data show CDR1 as SGHTA and CDR2 as FQGNSA. V lost 6 bases and J 0 bases, leaving 14 bases between the germline ends. The CDR3 region is CASSPGGGSNTGELFF. In DNA, the CDR3 is TGTGCCAGCAGTCCCGGCGGAGGATCGAACACCGGGGAGCTGTTTTTT. The variable domain in full, completed from reference TRBV7-2 and TRBJ2-2, reads GAGVSQSPSNKVTEKGKDVELRCDPISGHTALYWYRQSLGQGLEFLIYFQGNSAPDKSGLPSDRFSAERTGGSVSTLTIQRTQQEDSAVYLCASSPGGGSNTGELFFGEGSRLTVL.

This clone was seen just once. The rearrangement joins TRBV9 to TRBJ2-1; no definite D call. This CDR3 has 13 residues. The germline V gene encodes CDR1 SGDLS and CDR2 YYNGEE. V was shortened by 0 bases and J by 4 bases, with 5 bases between the two germline ends. CDR3 region: CASSVAGYNEQFF. As DNA, the CDR3 is TGTGCCAGCAGCGTAGCGGGTTACAATGAGCAGTTCTTC.

The chain joins TRBV5-5 to TRBJ1-3; no definite D call. With 0 bases removed from V and 4 bases from J, the gap between germline ends came to 11 bases. This CDR3 region has 15 residues. Germline CDR1 is SGHKS and CDR2 is YYEKEE (reference sequence). The CDR3 DNA reads TGTGCCAGCAGCTTGGAGACGGGAGAAGGAAACACCATATATTTT. Its protein product is CASSLETGEGNTIYF.

The V and J genes are TRBV28 and TRBJ2-6; no clear D. The V gene lost 6 bases and the J gene lost 4 bases, with 19 bases spanning the gap. This CDR3 has 17 residues. The V gene's germline CDR1 is MDHEN and CDR2 SYDVKM. For the CDR3, the DNA is TGTGCCAGCAGCGAAACCCTAGGCTACCCCGGGGCCAACGTCCTGACTTTC. The encoded protein is CASSETLGYPGANVLTF. The variable domain in full, with the rest retrieved from reference TRBV28 and TRBJ2-6, is DVKVTQSSRYLVKRTGEKVFLECVQDMDHENMFWYRQDPGLGLRLIYFSYDVKMKEKGDIPEGYSVSREKKERFSLILESASTNQTSMYLCASSETLGYPGANVLTFGAGSRLTVL.